This T cell receptor beta chain was captured by sequencing in a study of regulatory T cells in long-lasting Graves disease. The V end lost 4 bases, the J end lost 5 bases, and 18 bases lay between the germline ends. Looked up from germline, CDR1 is SGHRS and CDR2 is YFSETQ. The CDR3 contains 16 residues. Relying on iRepertoire HTBI primers and Arm-PCR of CDR3 regions, the team built TCR beta libraries. TCRdb reanalysed the multiplex PCR reads using MiXCR and keeps one entry per CDR3 protein. Of 500,000 or so distinct CDR3 sequences listed, around 16% are singletons. The time point here: newly diagnosed GD, antithyroid drugs for less than 3 months. The TCR library was made from RNA extracted from PBMCs. This clonotype was seen ten or more times. These data also featured in a second study, about T cells in Graves' hyperthyroidism and ophthalmopathy.

Here the sequenced sample was peripheral blood mononuclear cells (PBMCs), taken at new diagnosis, from a patient treated with antithyroid drugs. This receptor was taken from a woman aged 40-60 years with Graves disease. The chain uses TRBV5-1 and TRBJ1-4; D gene uncertain. This chain's CDR3 is CASSKDGGHGNEKLFF. CDR3 nucleotide sequence: TGCGCCAGCAGCAAGGACGGAGGGCACGGCAATGAAAAACTGTTTTTT.